The rows below give T cell receptor beta chains drawn from one sample of a study of molecular identifiers for immune sequencing clone quantification. Using its own MiXCR run on the PCR reads, TCRdb lists one record per CDR3 protein. The sample carries around 470,000 distinct CDR3 sequences, about 26% recorded once. The sequencing input was naive CD8+ T cells from blood, with Jurkat cell RNA spiked in. Source of these receptors: a human donor in good health. Some libraries in this study had Jurkat cell RNA spiked in. Each CDR3 is given with its conserved first and last residue.

CDR3 length	J gene	V gene	CDR3 protein
16	TRBJ1-5	TRBV5-6	CASSSTGTGEVQPQHF
15	TRBJ2-7	TRBV4-3	CASSQGRGLSYEQYF
14	TRBJ1-1	TRBV7-9	CASSPPGVWTEAFF
17	TRBJ1-3	TRBV5-3	CASSLSTQGSSGNTIYF
17	TRBJ2-3	TRBV7-9	CASSLGAGMPSTDTQYF
15	TRBJ2-7	TRBV15	CATSRDRRLGGEQYF
16	TRBJ2-3	TRBV12-3/TRBV12-4	CASSSHTEISTDTQYF
14	TRBJ1-3	TRBV7-9	CASSTRGTGNTIYF
15	TRBJ1-1	TRBV29-1	CSVEDRGGEFDEAFF
14	TRBJ1-1	TRBV5-5	CASNGIVVNTEAFF
15	TRBJ1-5	TRBV19	CASSRTGKTNQPQHF
18	TRBJ2-3	TRBV5-4	CASSLEGQLSPIPNTQYF
11	TRBJ2-3	TRBV25-1	CASTGGLTQYF
15	TRBJ2-7	TRBV7-9	CASSFITGHTYEQYF
17	TRBJ2-2	TRBV6-5	CASSYQNGGAATGELFF
17	TRBJ2-3	TRBV20-1	CSARLLGQGPLTDTQYF
14	TRBJ2-7	TRBV5-6	CASSFEAGADEQYF
16	TRBJ2-1	TRBV7-2	CASSSLGGGQYNEQFF
16	TRBJ2-3	TRBV4-3	CASSPVGQGDLDTQYF
13	TRBJ2-2	TRBV9	CASSQGDTGELFF
15	TRBJ2-3	TRBV4-3	CASSGQGTHTDTQYF
13	TRBJ2-7	TRBV2	CASSEGAVYEQYF
14	TRBJ2-3	TRBV20-1	CSARILALTDTQYF
14	TRBJ1-1	TRBV7-9	CASSLIQTNTEAFF
13	TRBJ2-1	TRBV29-1	CSVTGGTNNEQFF
13	TRBJ1-1	TRBV6-5	CASSYSRTVEAFF
16	TRBJ2-2	TRBV3-1	CASSPLPRENTGELFF
16	TRBJ2-5	TRBV7-9	CASSLVPAGLQETQYF
15	TRBJ1-1	TRBV4-3	CASSQVSRGPAEAFF
16	TRBJ2-1	TRBV19	CASISYSGGLYNEQFF
13	TRBJ2-7	TRBV7-6	CASSFGLAYEQHF
14	TRBJ2-5	TRBV12-3/TRBV12-4	CASRKAGTGETQYF
15	TRBJ2-3	TRBV5-1	CASSILAGPTDTQYF
15	TRBJ2-1	TRBV18	CASSPLGSGDNEQFF
14	TRBJ2-7	TRBV28	CASSGRDRGFEQYF
15	TRBJ2-2	TRBV4-2	CASSPWDKNTGELFF
16	TRBJ1-4	TRBV7-9	CASSPARGSTNEKLFF
15	TRBJ2-7	TRBV20-1	CSASEGTSAFYEQYF
15	TRBJ2-7	TRBV27	CASSLSGGRFYEQYF
14	TRBJ2-5	TRBV7-9	CASSLVLREETQYF
16	TRBJ2-3	TRBV6-5	CASSYSPLAGTDTQYF
15	TRBJ2-7	TRBV28	CASSFSSGSPYEQYF
12	TRBJ1-1	TRBV10-2	CASSQGRAVDFF
12	TRBJ1-1	TRBV30	CAWSYKNTEAFF
13	TRBJ1-2	TRBV19	CASRGPGMSGYTF
12	TRBJ2-7	TRBV20-1	CSARDVGNEQYF
15	TRBJ1-5	TRBV27	CASSLQGVGNQPQHF
16	TRBJ2-1	TRBV12-5	CASGSPLRGAGDEQFF
13	TRBJ1-3	TRBV4-3	CASSSDSFDTIYF
14	TRBJ1-1	TRBV27	CASSFNPSNTVAFF
13	TRBJ2-1	TRBV27	CAARDRDYNEQFF
17	TRBJ1-1	TRBV6-5	CASSYSGTGTPSTEAFF
16	TRBJ1-2	TRBV7-9	CASSLALSTLNYGYTF
16	TRBJ1-1	TRBV11-2	CASSSFRAYMNTEAFF
14	TRBJ2-7	TRBV19	CASSISLSSYEQYF